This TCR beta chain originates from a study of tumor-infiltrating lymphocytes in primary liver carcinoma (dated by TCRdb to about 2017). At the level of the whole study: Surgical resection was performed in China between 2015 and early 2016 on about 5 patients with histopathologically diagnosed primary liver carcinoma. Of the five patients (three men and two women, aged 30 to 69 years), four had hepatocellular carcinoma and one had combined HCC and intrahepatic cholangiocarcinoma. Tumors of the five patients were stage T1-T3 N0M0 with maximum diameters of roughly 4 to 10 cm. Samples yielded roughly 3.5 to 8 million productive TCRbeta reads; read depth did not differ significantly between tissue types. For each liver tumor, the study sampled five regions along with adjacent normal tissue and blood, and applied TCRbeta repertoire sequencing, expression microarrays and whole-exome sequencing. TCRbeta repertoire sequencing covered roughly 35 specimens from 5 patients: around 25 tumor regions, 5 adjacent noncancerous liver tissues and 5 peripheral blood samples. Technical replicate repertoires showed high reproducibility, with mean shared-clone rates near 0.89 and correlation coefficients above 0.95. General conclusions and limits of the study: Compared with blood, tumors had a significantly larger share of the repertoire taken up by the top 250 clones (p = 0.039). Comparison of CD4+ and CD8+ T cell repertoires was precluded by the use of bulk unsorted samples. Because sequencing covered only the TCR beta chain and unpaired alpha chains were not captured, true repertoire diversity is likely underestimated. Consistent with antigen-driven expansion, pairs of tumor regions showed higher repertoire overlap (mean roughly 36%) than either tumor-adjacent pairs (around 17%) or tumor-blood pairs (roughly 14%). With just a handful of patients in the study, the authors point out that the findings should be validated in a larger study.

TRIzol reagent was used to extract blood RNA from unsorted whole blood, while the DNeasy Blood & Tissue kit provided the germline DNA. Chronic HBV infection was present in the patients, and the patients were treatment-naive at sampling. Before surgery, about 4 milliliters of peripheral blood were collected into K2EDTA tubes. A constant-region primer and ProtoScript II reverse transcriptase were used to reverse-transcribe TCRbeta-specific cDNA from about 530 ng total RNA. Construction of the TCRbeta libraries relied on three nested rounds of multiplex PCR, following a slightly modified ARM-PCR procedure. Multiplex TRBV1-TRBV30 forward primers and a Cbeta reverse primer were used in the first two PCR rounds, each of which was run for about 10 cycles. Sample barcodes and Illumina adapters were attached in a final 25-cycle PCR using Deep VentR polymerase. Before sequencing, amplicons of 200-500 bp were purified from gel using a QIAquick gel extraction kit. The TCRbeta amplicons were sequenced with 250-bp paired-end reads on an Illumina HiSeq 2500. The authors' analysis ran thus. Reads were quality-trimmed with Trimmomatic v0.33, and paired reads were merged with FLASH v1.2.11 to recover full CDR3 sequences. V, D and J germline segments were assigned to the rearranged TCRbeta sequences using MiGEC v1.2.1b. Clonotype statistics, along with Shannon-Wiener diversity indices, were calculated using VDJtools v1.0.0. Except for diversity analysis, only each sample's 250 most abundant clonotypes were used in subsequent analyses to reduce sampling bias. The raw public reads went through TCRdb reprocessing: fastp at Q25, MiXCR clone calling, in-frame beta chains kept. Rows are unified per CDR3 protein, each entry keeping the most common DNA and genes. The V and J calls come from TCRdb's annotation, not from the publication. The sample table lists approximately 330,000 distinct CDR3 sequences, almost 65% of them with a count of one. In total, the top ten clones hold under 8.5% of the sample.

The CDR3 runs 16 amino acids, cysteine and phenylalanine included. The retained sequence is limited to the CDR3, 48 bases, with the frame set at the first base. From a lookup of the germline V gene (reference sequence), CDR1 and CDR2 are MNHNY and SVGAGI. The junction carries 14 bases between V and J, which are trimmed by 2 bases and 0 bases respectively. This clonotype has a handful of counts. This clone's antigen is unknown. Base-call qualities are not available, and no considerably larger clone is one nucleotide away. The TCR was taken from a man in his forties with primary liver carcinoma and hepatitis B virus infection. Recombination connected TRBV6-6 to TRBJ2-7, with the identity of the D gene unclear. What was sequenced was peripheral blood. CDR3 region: CASSYPIGASSYEQYF. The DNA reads TGTGCCAGCAGTTACCCTATCGGCGCGAGCTCCTACGAGCAGTACTTC.